The subject of this entry is one T cell receptor beta chain. CDR1 ENHRY and CDR2 SYGVKD come from the germline V gene. CDR3 length: 11 amino acids. The entry originates in a study of blood T cell repertoires in COVID-19. In the study overall: The cDNA or gDNA used as material had been derived from T cells, B-cell-depleted T cells, or PBMCs.

Under the authors' procedure: Amplification from reference gene primers served as the basis for estimated nucleated cell counts. Profiled with immunoSEQ multiplex PCR; TCRdb holds only in-frame clones, not every one. V, J and clone size are taken as reported in that table, and D and trimming were inferred from the DNA itself. The data hold approximately 56,000 clones, with roughly 80% observed a single time. The TCR was taken from a woman of 80 years or more with acute or convalescent COVID-19. Sequencing was carried out using peripheral blood. V gene TRBV10-3 combines with J gene TRBJ1-2; 7 positions agree with TRBD1. The CDR3 DNA reads TGTGCATCGGACCAGGGGGACGGCTACACCTTC. Translating gives CASDQGDGYTF.